The 24 T cell receptor beta chains listed next were all sequenced from one sample in a study of control samples from healthy donors and cancer patients. Repertoires were generated with immunoSEQ multiplex PCR, while TCRdb's copy carries only in-frame clones and drops some. Of 150,000 to 200,000 clones in the sample, approximately 90% were seen once. The source material was blood. The receptors were gathered from a man aged 30 to 39 in good health.

The chain links TRBV10-3 to TRBJ2-5, with 15 positions matching TRBD2. V was pared by 2 bases and J by 3 bases, with 4 bases of the junction left unmatched. CDR3 size: 17 residues. Germline assignment: CDR1 ENHRY and CDR2 SYGVKD. The CDR3 coding sequence is TGTGCCATCAGTGAGGGACTAGCGGGAGGGAGAAAAGAGACCCAGTACTTC. Amino acids: CAISEGLAGGRKETQYF.

This clone was recorded only once. The chain combines TRBV4-1 with TRBJ2-7; D is possibly TRBD1 (7 bases). Germline V gene lookup returns CDR1 MGHRA and CDR2 YSYEKL. The CDR3 is made up of 17 amino acids. V lost 8 bases and J lost 0, with 23 bases in between. This CDR3 is CASALSAAGGSSYEQYF. The CDR3 coding sequence is TGCGCCAGCGCTTTATCTGCCGCAGGGGGGAGCTCCTACGAGCAGTACTTC.

This clone was detected once. The chain has TRBV7-9 and TRBJ1-3; no firm D call. Germline lookup yields CDR1 SEHNR and CDR2 FQNEAQ (reference sequence). This CDR3 is 15 amino acids long. V was pared by 8 bases and J by 2 bases, with 16 bases between. The CDR3 loop reads CASSPVRGPGNTIYF. DNA for the CDR3: TGTGCCAGCTCACCGGTCCGTGGGCCTGGAAACACCATATATTTT.

The gene calls are TRBV6-5 and TRBJ1-5, with D perhaps matching TRBD1 (6 bases). The V and J ends lost 3 bases and 3 bases respectively, with 12 bases between them. The length of the CDR3 is 15 residues. Germline CDR1 MNHEY, CDR2 SVGAGI. This CDR3 reads CASSYIGGSNQPQHF. In DNA, the CDR3 is TGTGCCAGCAGTTATATTGGGGGCTCCAATCAGCCCCAGCATTTT.

This chain links TRBV2 with TRBJ2-2; D is ambiguous. CDR3 length equals 14 residues. Germline CDR1 is SNHLY and CDR2 is FYNNEI. V was cut by 4 bases and J by 5 bases, with 11 bases left in between. The DNA for the CDR3 is TGTGCCAGCAGTGCTAACCCCGTGACCGGGGAGCTGTTTTTT. This encodes CASSANPVTGELFF.

The rearrangement links TRBV5-4 to TRBJ2-1, with TRBD2 identical over 10 bases. This CDR3 has 18 residues. Germline trimming cut 0 bases from V and 0 bases from J; bases unmatched to any gene: 6. Germline V gene sequence: CDR1 SGHNT, CDR2 YYREEE (reference sequence). The CDR3: CASSLGQVAGGSYNEQFF. For the CDR3, the DNA is TGTGCCAGCAGCTTGGGCCAGGTAGCGGGGGGCTCCTACAATGAGCAGTTCTTC.

The chain links TRBV7-9 to TRBJ1-5, with 7 nucleotides matching TRBD1. CDR1 and CDR2 (germline): SEHNR, FQNEAQ (reference sequence). Unmatched junction bases numbered 6, after V lost 5 bases and J lost 11 bases. This CDR3 is built from 12 residues. The DNA of the CDR3 is TGTGCCAGCAGCCCGACAGGGTCAGCCCAGCATTTT. Protein product: CASSPTGSAQHF. Using reference TRBV7-9 and TRBJ1-5 for the parts outside the CDR3, the full variable domain is DTGVSQNPRHKITKRGQNVTFRCDPISEHNRLYWYRQTLGQGPEFLTYFQNEAQLEKSRLLSDRFSAERPKGSFSTLEIQRTEQGDSAMYLCASSPTGSAQHFGDGTRLSIL.

V is TRBV5-4 and J is TRBJ2-5, with 11 bases matching TRBD2. CDR1 is SGHNT, CDR2 YYREEE, per germline (reference sequence). Unmatched junction bases numbered 4, after V lost 4 bases and J lost 2 bases. The length of the CDR3 is 15 residues. This CDR3 reads CASSPGLAVQETQYF. CDR3 in DNA: TGTGCCAGCAGCCCGGGACTAGCGGTGCAAGAGACCCAGTACTTC. Looking up the rest from reference TRBV5-4 and TRBJ2-5 gives the full variable domain: ETGVTQSPTHLIKTRGQQVTLRCSSQSGHNTVSWYQQALGQGPQFIFQYYREEENGRGNFPPRFSGLQFPNYSSELNVNALELDDSALYLCASSPGLAVQETQYFGPGTRLLVL.

The rearrangement uses TRBV6-5 and TRBJ2-5; D might be TRBD2 (6 bases). CDR3 length: 13 residues. V shed 2 bases and J shed 5 bases, with 9 bases lying between them. In germline, CDR1 is MNHEY, CDR2 SVGAGI. CDR3 in amino acids: CASSYGGWETQYF. CDR3 nucleotide sequence: TGTGCCAGCAGTTACGGGGGGTGGGAGACCCAGTACTTC.

The chain couples TRBV20-1 to TRBJ2-3, with 8 bases fitting TRBD1. V dropped 3 bases and J dropped 5; count of bases not matched to a gene: 7. Germline assignment: CDR1 DFQATT and CDR2 SNEGSKA (reference sequence). This CDR3 has 14 residues. The CDR3 loop reads CSASRQGARDTQYF. CDR3 DNA sequence: TGCAGTGCTAGTCGGCAGGGGGCTCGAGATACGCAGTATTTT.

The V and J genes are TRBV27 and TRBJ1-5, with 9 nucleotides matching TRBD1. Germline CDR1 and CDR2: MNHEY and SMNVEV (reference sequence). This CDR3 has 15 residues. V lost 9 bases and J lost 7; bases outside the gene matches: 13. The CDR3 DNA is TGTGCCAGTACTCACAGGGGGCGGAACTACCAGCCCCAGCATTTT. Amino acid sequence: CASTHRGRNYQPQHF.

The genes are TRBV6-5 and TRBJ2-7, with unresolved D. There are 12 residues in the CDR3. Per the germline V gene, CDR1 is MNHEY and CDR2 is SVGAGI. With 6 bases removed from V and 5 bases from J, the gap between germline ends came to 11 bases. CDR3 DNA: TGTGCCAGCAGCTCCACCCCGAACGAGCAGTACTTC. Its protein is CASSSTPNEQYF.

The chain has TRBV3-1 (or the pseudogene TRBV3-2) and TRBJ1-3; TRBD1 matches 7 bases. The CDR3 totals 15 residues. V gave up 4 bases and J gave up 8 bases; unmatched junction bases: 11. The V gene's germline CDR1 is LGHDT and CDR2 YNNKEL (reference sequence). The CDR3 region has the DNA TGTGCCAGCAGCCCCCTCTCAGGGGGTTCTTACACCATATATTTT. Its protein product is CASSPLSGGSYTIYF.

The chain is built from TRBV23-1 and TRBJ2-5, with 9 bases lining up with TRBD1. TRBV23-1 carries the ORF label, with uncertain function. This CDR3 is 17 amino acids long. V lost 2 bases to trimming and J lost 3 bases; unmatched junction nucleotides: 10. Here the CDR3 DNA reads TGCGCCAGCAGTCAACCCGGGACAGGGAGGGTAGAAGAGACCCAGTACTTC. It is translated as CASSQPGTGRVEETQYF.

The chain joins TRBV7-3 to TRBJ1-2; D gene unclear. Germline assignment: CDR1 SGHTA and CDR2 FQGTGA. The CDR3 runs to 14 residues. The germline V and J ends were trimmed by 1 base and 4 bases, with 10 bases remaining between them. CDR3 sequence (DNA): TGTGCCAGCAGCTTAAGTCCGGGGATCTATGGCTACACCTTC. Its translation: CASSLSPGIYGYTF.

The chain carries TRBV6-1 and TRBJ1-2; tentative D call: TRBD1 (6 bases). In germline, CDR1 is MNHNS, CDR2 SASEGT. This CDR3 has 16 amino acids. The V end was cut by 2 bases, the J end by 1 base, with 14 bases between. The chain's CDR3 is CASSERGQDLNYGYTF. The CDR3 bases are TGTGCCAGCAGTGAAAGGGGACAAGACCTTAACTATGGCTACACCTTC.

The chain has TRBV29-1 and TRBJ2-2; 7 bases map to TRBD1. Germline trimming cut 8 bases from V and 1 base from J; bases unmatched to any gene: 4. This CDR3 has 13 amino acids. Germline values: CDR1 SQVTM, CDR2 ANQGSEA. This chain's CDR3 is CSSGQRNTGELFF. In nucleotides, the CDR3 is TGCAGCTCGGGACAGAGGAACACCGGGGAGCTGTTTTTT.

V usage is TRBV7-2 and J usage is TRBJ1-5, with D tentatively TRBD1 (6 bases). The CDR3 has 16 amino acids. Germline V gives CDR1 SGHTA, CDR2 FQGNSA. Trimming stripped 5 bases from V and 9 bases from J, with 23 bases between. The CDR3 loop is CASSASRGGGGPPQHF. CDR3 nucleotide sequence: TGTGCCAGCAGCGCCTCCCGCGGGGGGGGCGGGCCGCCCCAGCATTTT.

The V and J genes are TRBV2 and TRBJ1-2, with D hard to call. The CDR3 totals 12 residues. The germline CDR1 and CDR2 sequences are SNHLY and FYNNEI. Trimming left V 6 bases short and J 4 bases short, with 9 bases between. The CDR3 loop reads CASSSPSYGYTF. The CDR3 region has the DNA TGTGCCAGCAGCTCCCCCAGCTATGGCTACACCTTC.

The chain links TRBV15 to TRBJ2-3, with 7 bases fitting TRBD2. The CDR3 runs to 15 residues. J was trimmed by 3 bases and V by 3 bases; bases with no gene match: 6. Germline assignment: CDR1 LNHNV and CDR2 YYDKDF (reference sequence). The DNA of the CDR3 is TGTGCCACCAGCAGCGGACTAGATTATACAGATACGCAGTATTTT. Translating it yields CATSSGLDYTDTQYF. Based on the CDR3 plus reference TRBV15 and TRBJ2-3, the full variable domain is DAMVIQNPRYQVTQFGKPVTLSCSQTLNHNVMYWYQQKSSQAPKLLFHYYDKDFNNEADTPDNFQSRRPNTSFCFLDIRSPGLGDTAMYLCATSSGLDYTDTQYFGPGTRLTVL.

The rearrangement uses TRBV5-4 and TRBJ1-2; D is possibly TRBD1 (6 bases). Trimming left V 4 bases short and J 4 bases short, with 14 bases between. Germline V gene data show CDR1 as SGHNT and CDR2 as YYREEE (reference sequence). This CDR3 contains 14 residues. CDR3 region: CASSESTGLYGYTF. CDR3 bases: TGTGCCAGCAGCGAGTCGACAGGCCTCTATGGCTACACCTTC. Combining the CDR3 with reference TRBV5-4 and TRBJ1-2 gives the whole variable domain ETGVTQSPTHLIKTRGQQVTLRCSSQSGHNTVSWYQQALGQGPQFIFQYYREEENGRGNFPPRFSGLQFPNYSSELNVNALELDDSALYLCASSESTGLYGYTFGSGTRLTVV.

This clone has a single count. The genes are TRBV3-1 (or the pseudogene TRBV3-2) and TRBJ2-7; 7 bases agree with TRBD2. The ends lost 3 bases at V and 3 bases at J; junction bases unmatched: 5. In germline, CDR1 is LGHDT, CDR2 YNNKEL (reference sequence). The CDR3 sequence is 14 residues long. DNA for the CDR3: TGTGCCAGCAGCCAGGTAAGCGGGGACTACGAGCAGTACTTC. Translated: CASSQVSGDYEQYF.

V and J are TRBV6-5 and TRBJ2-3; D uncertain. Trimming stripped 6 bases from V and 7 bases from J, with 11 bases between. The CDR3 is 12 residues long. Germline lookup yields CDR1 MNHEY and CDR2 SVGAGI. The chain's CDR3 is CASRPFPNTQYF. CDR3 nucleotides: TGTGCCAGCAGACCCTTCCCAAATACGCAGTATTTT.

The chain couples TRBV5-1 to TRBJ2-7, with D maybe TRBD2 (5 bases). The ends were cut back, 0 bases at V and 6 bases at J, with 10 bases in the middle. Germline CDR1 is SGHRS and CDR2 is YFSETQ. This CDR3 has 13 amino acids. This CDR3 is CASSLGSGGEQYF. Here the CDR3 DNA reads TGCGCCAGCAGCTTGGGTAGTGGAGGCGAGCAGTACTTC.